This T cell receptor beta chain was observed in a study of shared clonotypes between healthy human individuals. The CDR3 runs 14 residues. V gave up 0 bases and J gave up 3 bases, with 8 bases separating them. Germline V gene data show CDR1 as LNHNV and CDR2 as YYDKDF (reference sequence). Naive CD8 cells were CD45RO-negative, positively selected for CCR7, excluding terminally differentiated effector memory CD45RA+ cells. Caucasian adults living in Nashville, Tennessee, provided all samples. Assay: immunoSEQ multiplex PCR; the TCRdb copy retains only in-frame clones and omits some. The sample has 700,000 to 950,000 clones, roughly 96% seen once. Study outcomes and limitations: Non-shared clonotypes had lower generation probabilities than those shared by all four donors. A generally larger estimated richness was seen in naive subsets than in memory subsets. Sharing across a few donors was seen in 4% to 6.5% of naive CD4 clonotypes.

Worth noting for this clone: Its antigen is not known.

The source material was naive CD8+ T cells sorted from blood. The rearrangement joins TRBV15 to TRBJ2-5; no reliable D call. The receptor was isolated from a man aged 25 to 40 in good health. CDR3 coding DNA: TGTGCCACCAGCAGAGATCTAGAAGAAGAGACCCAGTACTTC. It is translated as CATSRDLEEETQYF.